This record covers a single T cell receptor (beta chain). The target antigen is unknown. The sample comes from a study of CD8 T cells in Susac syndrome. RNA amounts of roughly 0.45 to 1 ug underwent reverse transcription with random hexamers. MiXCR was run by TCRdb on the immunoSEQ multiplex PCR reads, yielding one entry per CDR3 protein. The data hold approximately 190,000 distinct CDR3 sequences, with 95% observed a single time. Study-wide points: Total CD8+ and CD8+ TEMRA repertoires contained roughly 15 and five Susac-specific public clones, respectively.

CDR1 and CDR2 from the germline V gene are DFQATT and SNEGSKA (reference sequence). V was cut by 3 bases and J by 2 bases, with 12 bases left in between. The CDR3 has 14 residues. Sequencing input: CD8+ T cells from PBMCs. This receptor was taken from a human donor with Susac syndrome. The chain recombines TRBV20-1 with TRBJ2-3; D unresolved. CDR3 nucleotides: TGCAGTGCTAGGAAACCTACCTTCACAGATACGCAGTATTTT. Translated: CSARKPTFTDTQYF.